One and the same sample provided the 23 T cell receptor beta chains below, sequenced in a study of T cells in tuberculosis. The repertoire was sequenced with immunoSEQ multiplex PCR; TCRdb's copy has only in-frame clones and lacks some. The data contain 25,000 to 35,000 clones, 95% of them singletons. Sequencing input: PBMCs. These receptors were collected from a donor aged 10-29 years with latent tuberculosis or without tuberculosis infection.

This chain uses TRBV13 with TRBJ2-6; D gene unclear. From germline, CDR1 is PRHDT and CDR2 FYEKMQ (reference sequence). The length of the CDR3 is 15 residues. The V and J ends lost 11 bases and 0 bases respectively, with 14 bases between them. In DNA form, the CDR3 reads TGTGCCTGCGCCCATCCGGGCTCTGGGGCCAACGTCCTGACTTTC. Protein: CACAHPGSGANVLTF.

This clone has only one observation. The V call is TRBV4-1, the J call TRBJ2-3; TRBD2 aligns across 8 bases. The V gene's germline CDR1 is MGHRA and CDR2 YSYEKL. The CDR3 runs 16 residues. The J segment lost 10 bases and the V segment lost 1 base, leaving 13 bases of the junction unmatched. The CDR3 DNA reads as TGCGCCAGCAGCCAAGTTTTTAGGACTAGCCTCGTTTCGCAGTATTTT. Residues: CASSQVFRTSLVSQYF.

The chain couples TRBV30 to TRBJ1-3; D is unresolved. Germline lookup yields CDR1 GTSNPN and CDR2 SVGIG (reference sequence). With 4 bases removed from V and 4 bases from J, the gap between germline ends came to 8 bases. The CDR3 totals 12 residues. CDR3 protein: CAWTLLGNTIYF. CDR3 in DNA: TGTGCCTGGACCCTTTTAGGAAACACCATATATTTT.

This chain connects TRBV4-1 to TRBJ2-3, with 7 bases lining up with TRBD2. The CDR3 consists of 16 residues. With V trimmed by 4 bases and J by 5 bases, 12 bases remained unmatched. Looked up from germline, CDR1 is MGHRA and CDR2 is YSYEKL. As DNA, the CDR3 is TGCGCCAGCAGCCCTAGAAGGGCGGGAGCGAGAGATACGCAGTATTTT. Translated, it gives CASSPRRAGARDTQYF.

Only one count was recorded for this clone. V gene TRBV7-9 combines with J gene TRBJ1-2; D unclear. The germline V gene has CDR1 SEHNR and CDR2 FQNEAQ (reference sequence). The ends were cut back, 1 base at V and 3 bases at J, with 6 bases in the middle. CDR3 length: 13 amino acids. CDR3 protein: CASSLVADYGYTF. CDR3 DNA: TGTGCCAGCAGCTTAGTGGCAGACTATGGCTACACCTTC.

This clone appeared a single time. V usage is TRBV2 and J usage is TRBJ1-1; D remains unclear. The V gene's germline CDR1 is SNHLY and CDR2 FYNNEI. Trimming left V 6 bases short and J 0 bases short, with 17 bases between. The CDR3 covers 16 residues. The CDR3 DNA sequence: TGTGCCAGCAGGCCCCCGGGAGCAGGCATGAACACTGAAGCTTTCTTT. Translated, it gives CASRPPGAGMNTEAFF.

The chain links TRBV30 to TRBJ2-1; TRBD2 matches 10 bases. V shed 3 bases and J 4 bases; nucleotides not matched to a gene: 6. Germline CDR1 GTSNPN, CDR2 SVGIG (reference sequence). This CDR3 has 15 amino acids. CDR3 DNA: TGTGCCTGGAGAAGTTCTAGCGGGAGTTACAATGAGCAGTTCTTC. It is translated as CAWRSSSGSYNEQFF.

V gene TRBV21-1 combines with J gene TRBJ2-6; the table's D gene call, TRBD2, was not cross checked with the DNA. TRBV21-1 is tagged as a pseudogene. The CDR3 runs to 17 residues. This CDR3 is CASSKPRGRDGANVLTF. The CDR3 DNA sequence: TGTGCCAGCAGCAAACCCCGAGGGAGGGATGGGGCCAACGTCCTGACTTTC.

This rearrangement joins TRBV6-5 to TRBJ1-2, with 10 bases identical to TRBD1. The CDR3 extends over 16 amino acids. The J segment lost 4 bases and the V segment lost 2 bases, leaving 7 bases of the junction unmatched. Germline-derived CDR1 and CDR2 are MNHEY and SVGAGI. The CDR3 DNA is TGTGCCAGCAGTTACGTCAGGACAGGGGGAGGCTATGGCTACACCTTC. This encodes CASSYVRTGGGYGYTF.

A single count supports this clone. This chain connects TRBV4-3 to TRBJ2-3, with 12 positions matching TRBD2. CDR1 is LGHNA and CDR2 is YSLEER in the germline V gene. CDR3 length: 16 amino acids. Trimming cost V 3 bases and J 1 base; bases outside gene matches: 2. This CDR3 is CASSHRLAGGTDTQYF. DNA for the CDR3: TGCGCCAGCAGCCATCGACTAGCGGGGGGCACAGATACGCAGTATTTT.

The rearrangement links TRBV18 to TRBJ2-3, with 13 bases that match TRBD2. V lost 5 bases, J lost 0 bases, and 5 bases stayed unmatched. The CDR3 is 17 residues long. CDR1 is KGHSH, CDR2 LQKENI, per germline. CDR3 loop: CASSSRLAGGSTDTQYF. CDR3 DNA sequence: TGTGCCAGCTCATCCCGACTAGCGGGGGGTAGCACAGATACGCAGTATTTT.

The chain has TRBV7-3 and TRBJ1-5; D is undetermined. Per the germline V gene, CDR1 is SGHTA and CDR2 is FQGTGA. Trimming took off 5 bases at V and 4 bases at J, with 6 bases between the two ends. The CDR3 sequence is 12 residues long. The CDR3 loop is CASSRENQPQHF. The CDR3 coding sequence is TGTGCCAGCAGCCGGGAAAATCAGCCCCAGCATTTT.

The chain is built from TRBV18 and TRBJ1-1; unclear D gene. The CDR3 loop spans 12 amino acids. Germline V gene data show CDR1 as KGHSH and CDR2 as LQKENI. The V and J ends lost 5 bases and 7 bases respectively, with 11 bases between them. The CDR3 spells CASSATVHEAFF. The CDR3 DNA sequence: TGTGCCAGCTCAGCTACGGTCCATGAAGCTTTCTTT.

V and J are TRBV18 and TRBJ2-1; D not certain. Germline CDR1 reads KGHSH; CDR2 reads LQKENI. Trimming left V 4 bases short and J 3 bases short, with 4 bases between. This CDR3 is 12 amino acids long. CDR3 protein: CASSLYYNEQFF. CDR3 sequence (DNA): TGTGCCAGCTCACTATACTACAATGAGCAGTTCTTC.

This sequence joins TRBV5-5 and TRBJ1-1; D is possibly TRBD1 (6 bases). The CDR3 spans 16 residues. The ends were cut back, 4 bases at V and 4 bases at J, with 20 bases in the middle. Germline lookup yields CDR1 SGHKS and CDR2 YYEKEE (reference sequence). The CDR3 region is CASSRSLQGLVTEAFF. As DNA, the CDR3 is TGTGCCAGCAGCCGGAGCCTACAGGGTTTGGTCACTGAAGCTTTCTTT.

The chain uses TRBV7-3 and TRBJ2-3, with 8 bases that match TRBD2. CDR3 size: 14 residues. Germline lookup yields CDR1 SGHTA and CDR2 FQGTGA. V trimming: 5 bases; J trimming: 5 bases; junction bases outside the gene matches: 6. This chain's CDR3 is CASSIGLAEDTQYF. DNA of the CDR3: TGTGCCAGCAGCATCGGACTAGCCGAAGATACGCAGTATTTT.

The chain employs TRBV5-1 and TRBJ2-1; 7 nucleotides align to TRBD1. CDR3 length: 17 residues. CDR1 is SGHRS and CDR2 is YFSETQ in the germline V gene. V lost 0 bases to trimming and J lost 0 bases; unmatched junction nucleotides: 6. The CDR3 region has the DNA TGCGCCAGCAGCTTGGAAAGGGGGCCACCCTCCTACAATGAGCAGTTCTTC. Translating gives CASSLERGPPSYNEQFF. The full variable domain, with the rest looked up from reference TRBV5-1 and TRBJ2-1, is KAGVTQTPRYLIKTRGQQVTLSCSPISGHRSVSWYQQTPGQGLQFLFEYFSETQRNKGNFPGRFSGRQFSNSRSEMNVSTLELGDSALYLCASSLERGPPSYNEQFFGPGTRLTVL.

The chain carries TRBV7-3 and TRBJ2-1, with 7 bases identical to TRBD2. The CDR3 extends over 16 amino acids. CDR1 and CDR2 (germline): SGHTA, FQGTGA. V lost 4 bases and J lost 3; bases outside the gene matches: 9. The CDR3 nucleotides read TGTGCCAGCAGCTCCAGGGAGCGGGGTGTCTACAATGAGCAGTTCTTC. It codes for CASSSRERGVYNEQFF.

V usage is TRBV7-6 and J usage is TRBJ1-3, with no clear D. Germline V CDR1 and CDR2: SGHVS, FNYEAQ. Trimming took off 5 bases at V and 4 bases at J, with 12 bases between the two ends. This CDR3 is built from 14 residues. The CDR3 loop is CASSPSSTGNTIYF. CDR3 DNA sequence: TGTGCCAGCAGCCCGTCTTCTACGGGAAACACCATATATTTT.

The chain has TRBV2 and TRBJ1-3; D perhaps matches TRBD1 (5 bases). This CDR3 is 13 amino acids long. Between the trimmed V and J ends, which lost 1 base and 5 bases, there was a span of 6 bases. In germline, CDR1 is SNHLY, CDR2 FYNNEI. DNA for the CDR3: TGTGCCAGCAGTGAAGGGGGCCGAAACACCATATATTTT. Its translation: CASSEGGRNTIYF.

The chain joins TRBV7-3 to TRBJ2-1; TRBD2 is a possible D gene (5 bases). The CDR3 has 16 amino acids. Germline CDR1 and CDR2: SGHTA and FQGTGA. Trimming removed 2 bases at V and 0 bases at J, with 11 bases between. The CDR3 bases are TGTGCCAGCAGCTTACCTGGGAGCACCTCCTACAATGAGCAGTTCTTC. It specifies CASSLPGSTSYNEQFF. Using reference TRBV7-3 and TRBJ2-1 for the parts outside the CDR3, the full variable domain is GAGVSQTPSNKVTEKGKYVELRCDPISGHTALYWYRQSLGQGPEFLIYFQGTGAADDSGLPNDRFFAVRPEGSVSTLKIQRTERGDSAVYLCASSLPGSTSYNEQFFGPGTRLTVL.

J is TRBJ1-2 and V is TRBV30; 8 nucleotides agree with TRBD1. The ends lost 0 bases at V and 4 bases at J; junction bases unmatched: 1. Per germline, CDR1 GTSNPN and CDR2 SVGIG (reference sequence). The length of the CDR3 is 13 residues. Written as DNA, the CDR3 is TGTGCCTGGAGTGTAACAGGGGGCTATGGCTACACCTTC. Its translation is CAWSVTGGYGYTF.

The chain joins TRBV6-1 to TRBJ2-1; 9 positions agree with TRBD2. Trimming cost V 4 bases and J 3 bases; bases outside gene matches: 10. Looked up from germline, CDR1 is MNHNS and CDR2 is SASEGT. The CDR3 contains 17 residues. CDR3 in DNA: TGTGCCAGCAGTGCCCACCGACTAGCGGACCTCTACAATGAGCAGTTCTTC. It encodes CASSAHRLADLYNEQFF.